A single sample gave rise to the 10 T cell receptor beta chains below, sequenced in a study of T cell repertoires in cytomegalovirus infection. For these TCRs, the target antigens are not known. One entry per CDR3 protein, called by TCRdb with MiXCR from the reads. The sample has some 800,000 distinct CDR3 sequences; under 35% are singletons. The sequencing here drew on cultured CD8+ T cells from PBMCs, taken from culture after CMV antigen stimulation. The source of these receptors is a human donor in good health (CMV status not recorded). Some clones in this sample may be carry-over from other donors' samples.

This clonotype showed up many times. The chain joins TRBV29-1 to TRBJ1-3, with 7 bases fitting TRBD1. The CDR3 length is 13 residues. V dropped 4 bases and J dropped 3; count of bases not matched to a gene: 3. Germline V gene sequence: CDR1 SQVTM, CDR2 ANQGSEA. The DNA of the CDR3 is TGCAGCGTTGGGGGGACAGTTGGAAACACCATATATTTT. Its translation is CSVGGTVGNTIYF. The whole variable domain, remainder taken from reference TRBV29-1 and TRBJ1-3, is SAVISQKPSRDICQRGTSLTIQCQVDSQVTMMFWYRQQPGQSLTLIATANQGSEATYESGFVIDKFPISRPNLTFSTLTVSNMSPEDSSIYLCSVGGTVGNTIYFGEGSWLTVV.

The V call is TRBV7-9, the J call TRBJ2-7, with 7 bases fitting TRBD1. The germline CDR1 and CDR2 sequences are SEHNR and FQNEAQ (reference sequence). The ends lost 5 bases at V and 4 bases at J; junction bases unmatched: 11. There are 15 residues in the CDR3. The CDR3 nucleotides read TGTGCCAGCAGCCCCTCCCGGACAGGAGTATACGAGCAGTACTTC. It translates to CASSPSRTGVYEQYF.

The rearrangement links TRBV19 to TRBJ1-5, with D possibly TRBD1 on 5 matching bases. The V end was cut by 5 bases, the J end by 0 bases, with 14 bases between. The germline V gene has CDR1 LNHDA and CDR2 SQIVND (reference sequence). This CDR3 has 16 residues. CDR3: CASSPTLGGSNQPQHF. The CDR3 region has the DNA TGTGCCAGTAGTCCGACCCTCGGGGGTAGCAATCAGCCCCAGCATTTT.

This clonotype appeared a single time. This chain connects TRBV2 to TRBJ1-5, with TRBD1 as a possible D gene (5 bases). The CDR3 is made up of 13 amino acids. The V end was cut by 5 bases, the J end by 8 bases, with 13 bases between. The V gene's germline CDR1 is SNHLY and CDR2 FYNNEI. This CDR3 is CASSPRAVEPQHF. For the CDR3, the DNA is TGTGCCAGCAGTCCCAGGGCCGTAGAGCCCCAGCATTTT.

This clonotype showed up just a few times. The gene calls are TRBV3-1 and TRBJ2-1, with 12 nucleotides matching TRBD2. CDR1 is LGHDT, CDR2 YNNKEL, per germline (reference sequence). The trim removed 3 bases at V and 1 base at J, leaving 19 bases unmatched. The CDR3 consists of 22 residues. The DNA of the CDR3 is TGTGCCAGCAGCCAGCTGTCATTGGGACTAGCGGGCGTTTTGGGTTCCTACAATGAGCAGTTCTTC. It encodes CASSQLSLGLAGVLGSYNEQFF.

This clonotype was recorded many times. The V and J genes are TRBV7-8 and TRBJ1-2; 7 nucleotides match TRBD1. Looked up from germline, CDR1 is SGHVS and CDR2 is FQNEAQ. The length of the CDR3 is 15 residues. After removal of 7 bases from V and 6 bases from J, the junction contained 14 bases not matched to a gene. This CDR3 is CASTFGSRGFDGYTF. CDR3 coding DNA: TGTGCCAGCACCTTTGGTAGCAGGGGGTTTGATGGCTACACCTTC.

Only a few counts were recorded for this clonotype. The rearrangement uses TRBV6-6 and TRBJ1-1, with 7 bases identical to TRBD1. CDR1 and CDR2 (germline): MNHNY, SVGAGI (reference sequence). V was clipped by 5 bases and J by 3 bases; unmatched bases: 18. The CDR3 runs to 18 residues. The CDR3 protein is CASSTRQGTPILDTEAFF. The CDR3 bases are TGTGCCAGCAGTACCAGACAGGGAACCCCTATTTTGGACACTGAAGCTTTCTTT.

V and J are TRBV6-6 and TRBJ2-3; 10 bases map to TRBD2. V was clipped by 6 bases and J by 6 bases; unmatched bases: 21. Looked up from germline, CDR1 is MNHNY and CDR2 is SVGAGI (reference sequence). The CDR3 has 19 amino acids. The CDR3 DNA reads TGTGCCAGCAGCTTAATACCAGGACTAGCGGTTGGTGGTGAGGATACGCAGTATTTT. Translation gives CASSLIPGLAVGGEDTQYF.

There are a few counts of this clonotype. The chain is built from TRBV4-2 and TRBJ2-7; 10 bases line up with TRBD2. The J segment lost 12 bases and the V segment lost 2 bases, leaving 19 bases of the junction unmatched. Germline CDR1 is LGHNA and CDR2 is YNFKEQ. This CDR3 has 17 amino acids. As DNA, the CDR3 is TGTGCCAGCAGCCAAAGACGAGGCTTGGGGACTAGCGACGGTCGGTACGTC. This codes for CASSQRRGLGTSDGRYV.

This clonotype was counted between two and nine times. The rearrangement uses TRBV19 and TRBJ2-3, with 7 bases matching TRBD1. Germline CDR1 LNHDA, CDR2 SQIVND (reference sequence). V was pared by 4 bases and J by 3 bases, with 10 bases of the junction left unmatched. The CDR3 sequence is 16 residues long. CDR3 in DNA: TGTGCCAGTAGTACCCGAGAGGGGGCATTGACAGATACGCAGTATTTT. Its protein is CASSTREGALTDTQYF.